What follows are 29 T cell receptor beta chains derived from one specimen sequenced in a study of Graves' ophthalmopathy and Graves' hyperthyroidism. TCR beta CDR3 regions were amplified from RNA transcripts. A first-round RT-PCR used HTBI primers, followed by a second-round multiplex PCR. TCRdb re-called the multiplex PCR reads through MiXCR, storing one row per CDR3 protein. The sample includes around 470,000 distinct CDR3 sequences, approximately 15% of them seen just once. Sequenced: blood. The receptors were sampled from a woman in her 30s with Graves' ophthalmopathy.

The rearrangement joins TRBV28 to TRBJ2-2, with D possibly TRBD1 on 6 matching bases. The germline gives CDR1 MDHEN, CDR2 SYDVKM. The CDR3 has 15 residues. Trimming removed 5 bases from V and 3 bases from J, with 13 bases in between. The CDR3 loop reads CASSHRVPYTGELFF. In DNA form, the CDR3 reads TGTGCCAGCAGTCACAGGGTACCTTACACCGGGGAGCTGTTTTTT.

Many counts were recorded for this clonotype. V gene TRBV25-1 combines with J gene TRBJ1-5; 10 bases fit TRBD1. CDR1 and CDR2 from the germline V gene are MGHDK and SYGVNS. The CDR3 totals 17 residues. Unmatched junction bases numbered 16, after V lost 7 bases and J lost 7 bases. The DNA for the CDR3 is TGTGCCAGCACCCCATGGGGACAGGGGTCTTCTAGCCAGCCCCAGCATTTT. Residues: CASTPWGQGSSSQPQHF.

This clonotype was observed many times. This rearrangement joins TRBV11-2 to TRBJ1-1; D remains unclear. V lost 7 bases, J lost 5 bases, and 20 bases lay in between. The CDR3 consists of 15 residues. The V gene's germline CDR1 is SGHAT and CDR2 FQNNGV. CDR3 amino acids: CASNPTGGSRTEAFF. In DNA, the CDR3 is TGTGCCAGCAACCCTACCGGAGGCTCGAGGACTGAAGCTTTCTTT.

This clonotype was counted ten times or more. The chain is built from TRBV25-1 and TRBJ2-4; D perhaps matches TRBD1 (5 bases). The CDR3 consists of 15 residues. Germline V gene sequence: CDR1 MGHDK, CDR2 SYGVNS. V dropped 6 bases and J dropped 0 bases, with 12 bases sitting between them. The CDR3 bases are TGTGCCAGCAGCACGACAGTTATAGCCAAAAACATTCAGTACTTC. It is translated as CASSTTVIAKNIQYF.

This clonotype was picked up a small number of times. V usage is TRBV25-1 and J usage is TRBJ2-5; 7 nucleotides line up with TRBD2. CDR1 is MGHDK, CDR2 SYGVNS, per germline. CDR3 length: 11 residues. The CDR3 region is CASGGGKTQYF. DNA for the CDR3: TGTGCGTCGGGGGGAGGAAAGACCCAGTACTTC.

This clonotype was recorded many times. The rearrangement uses TRBV6-1 and TRBJ2-5, with D unresolved. CDR1 and CDR2 (germline): MNHNS, SASEGT. The CDR3 has 13 residues. Trimming removed 3 bases from V and 2 bases from J, with 7 bases in between. The DNA for the CDR3 is TGTGCCAGCAGTGAGCAAGAACAAGAGACCCAGTACTTC. It encodes CASSEQEQETQYF.

With regard to this clonotype: Since no conserved phenylalanine or tryptophan closes the CDR3, a read error is the likely cause. This chain connects TRBV6-1 to TRBJ1-3, with D unclear. Trimming left V 4 bases short and J 4 bases short, with 14 bases between. The germline CDR1 and CDR2 sequences are MNHNS and SASEGT. The CDR3 sequence is 15 residues long. CDR3 DNA: TGTGCCAGCAGTGCTACGGAAGGGTTCGGAAACACCATATATTTG. It yields the protein CASSATEGFGNTIYL.

This clonotype came up many times. The rearrangement uses TRBV12-3 or TRBV12-4 and TRBJ2-7, with 7 positions matching TRBD1. This CDR3 has 12 amino acids. Trimming removed 6 bases from V and 5 bases from J; junction bases left unmatched: 4. This chain's CDR3 is CASSRDRDEQYF. The CDR3 coding sequence is TGTGCCAGCAGCCGCGACAGGGACGAGCAGTACTTC.

This clonotype was observed at least ten times. The chain couples TRBV4-1 to TRBJ1-2, with 7 bases matching TRBD1. CDR1 MGHRA and CDR2 YSYEKL come from the germline V gene. This CDR3 comprises 11 residues. V shed 10 bases and J 8 bases; nucleotides not matched to a gene: 7. The CDR3 bases are TGCGCCACCTGGACAGGTGGAGGCTACACCTTC. Amino acid sequence: CATWTGGGYTF.

This clonotype was counted at least ten times. This sequence joins TRBV5-5 and TRBJ2-7, with D possibly matching TRBD1 (5 bases). This CDR3 region has 14 residues. The V end was cut by 4 bases, the J end by 5 bases, with 16 bases between. Germline-derived CDR1 and CDR2 are SGHKS and YYEKEE (reference sequence). CDR3 sequence: CASSPRQGIHEQYF. CDR3 nucleotides: TGTGCCAGCAGCCCGCGGCAGGGAATCCACGAGCAGTACTTC.

The V call is TRBV6-1, the J call TRBJ1-3; D might be TRBD1 (5 bases). This CDR3 has 15 residues. Germline V gene data show CDR1 as MNHNS and CDR2 as SASEGT. V was clipped by 4 bases and J by 3 bases, with 13 bases between them. The CDR3 sequence: CASSAFAGIGNTIYF. Here the CDR3 DNA reads TGTGCCAGCAGTGCCTTCGCAGGGATTGGAAACACCATATATTTT.

At least ten counts were recorded for this clonotype. The chain links TRBV12-3 or TRBV12-4 to TRBJ2-6; D possibly corresponds to TRBD2 (5 bases). CDR3 length: 21 amino acids. V was clipped by 3 bases and J by 0 bases, with 24 bases between them. In DNA form, the CDR3 reads TGTGCCAGCAGTTTGAGTATTCGGGAAGGGCAGTGGGTCTCTGGGGCCAACGTCCTGACTTTC. This encodes CASSLSIREGQWVSGANVLTF.

In its sample, this clonotype was seen many times. J is TRBJ2-5 and V is TRBV20-1; D tentatively fits TRBD1 or TRBD2 (5 bases each). This CDR3 comprises 14 residues. Looked up from germline, CDR1 is DFQATT and CDR2 is SNEGSKA (reference sequence). V lost 1 base to trimming and J lost 0 bases, with 9 bases between them. CDR3 amino acids: CSARAGTHQETQYF. The CDR3 DNA is TGCAGTGCTAGAGCCGGGACCCACCAAGAGACCCAGTACTTC.

The genes are TRBV4-1 and TRBJ2-5; either TRBD1 or TRBD2 may supply D (5 bases each). V was trimmed by 4 bases and J by 5 bases, leaving 20 bases between them. This CDR3 is built from 16 residues. The germline V gene has CDR1 MGHRA and CDR2 YSYEKL. The CDR3 DNA reads as TGCGCCAGCAGCCGGGTGGCTATCGGGACGGGGGAGACCCAGTACTTC. It translates to CASSRVAIGTGETQYF.

This clonotype occurred many times. The rearrangement links TRBV6-1 to TRBJ1-5; D is perhaps TRBD1 (6 bases). The germline V gene has CDR1 MNHNS and CDR2 SASEGT. The CDR3 is 14 amino acids. V was shortened by 6 bases and J by 4 bases, with 13 bases between the two germline ends. CDR3 coding DNA: TGTGCCAGCAGAGAATGGGGGGCTAATCAGCCCCAGCATTTT. Translated, it gives CASREWGANQPQHF.

Many counts were recorded for this clonotype. The rearrangement links TRBV7-9 to TRBJ2-5, with D perhaps TRBD1 (5 bases). V lost 4 bases, J lost 3 bases, and 18 bases lay in between. CDR3 length equals 16 residues. The germline gives CDR1 SEHNR, CDR2 FQNEAQ (reference sequence). The CDR3 DNA sequence: TGTGCCAGCAGCTCGATTGCCGCAGGGCCTGAAGAGACCCAGTACTTC. The encoded protein is CASSSIAAGPEETQYF. Based on the CDR3 plus reference TRBV7-9 and TRBJ2-5, the full variable domain is DTGVSQNPRHKITKRGQNVTFRCDPISEHNRLYWYRQTLGQGPEFLTYFQNEAQLEKSRLLSDRFSAERPKGSFSTLEIQRTEQGDSAMYLCASSSIAAGPEETQYFGPGTRLLVL.

This clonotype occurred many times. The chain employs TRBV20-1 and TRBJ2-7; D not certain. The V gene's germline CDR1 is DFQATT and CDR2 SNEGSKA (reference sequence). CDR3 size: 12 residues. V lost 2 bases and J 3 bases, leaving 8 bases between the germline ends. DNA for the CDR3: TGCAGTGCTAGACCGACAAACTACGAGCAGTACTTC. This gives the protein CSARPTNYEQYF.

The chain links TRBV6-1 to TRBJ1-3; D might be TRBD1 (5 bases). This CDR3 is 16 amino acids long. Between the trimmed V and J ends, which lost 6 bases and 0 bases, there was a span of 15 bases. Germline CDR1 is MNHNS and CDR2 is SASEGT. The DNA of the CDR3 is TGTGCCAGCAGCCCCAAGCGACAGTACTCTGGAAACACCATATATTTT. Its protein product is CASSPKRQYSGNTIYF.

This clonotype occurred many times. The chain carries TRBV7-2 and TRBJ2-5, with 9 bases fitting TRBD2. With V trimmed by 6 bases and J by 0 bases, 5 bases remained unmatched. The CDR3 spans 15 residues. The germline CDR1 and CDR2 sequences are SGHTA and FQGNSA. The CDR3 bases are TGTGCCAGCAGTAGCGGGAGCGGGTACCAAGAGACCCAGTACTTC. Its translation is CASSSGSGYQETQYF. Combining the CDR3 with reference TRBV7-2 and TRBJ2-5 gives the whole variable domain GAGVSQSPSNKVTEKGKDVELRCDPISGHTALYWYRQSLGQGLEFLIYFQGNSAPDKSGLPSDRFSAERTGGSVSTLTIQRTQQEDSAVYLCASSSGSGYQETQYFGPGTRLLVL.

This clonotype was counted only a few times. This may be a read error, as it is one base from a much larger clone. The V gene is TRBV30, the J gene TRBJ1-2; TRBD1 is a possible D gene (6 bases). Germline V gene lookup returns CDR1 GTSNPN and CDR2 SVGIG (reference sequence). Between the trimmed V and J ends, which lost 4 bases and 2 bases, there was a span of 11 bases. This CDR3 spans 13 amino acids. This CDR3 reads CAWTRGQNYGYTF. In DNA form, the CDR3 reads TGTGCCTGGACCCGGGGGCAGAACTATGGCTACACCTTC.

This clonotype was detected many times. The chain couples TRBV27 to TRBJ1-5; tentative D call: TRBD1 (6 bases). Germline V gene sequence: CDR1 MNHEY, CDR2 SMNVEV (reference sequence). V was cut by 3 bases and J by 7 bases, with 13 bases left in between. This CDR3 is built from 14 residues. CDR3 DNA: TGTGCCAGCAGTTTCCGGGGGGCTACACAGCCCCAGCATTTT. Its translation is CASSFRGATQPQHF.

This clonotype was seen at least ten times. The rearrangement uses TRBV12-3 or TRBV12-4 and TRBJ1-1; D call uncertain. CDR3 length: 15 amino acids. The germline V and J ends were trimmed by 3 bases and 3 bases, with 14 bases remaining between them. The CDR3, as DNA: TGTGCCAGCAGTTTGAGGCCCCCCCCGGACACTGAAGCTTTCTTT. Amino acids: CASSLRPPPDTEAFF.

In this sample, this clonotype turned up many times. The chain uses TRBV30 and TRBJ2-6; D uncertain. CDR3 size: 14 residues. With 2 bases removed from V and 2 bases from J, the gap between germline ends came to 7 bases. Per the germline V gene, CDR1 is GTSNPN and CDR2 is SVGIG (reference sequence). Here the CDR3 DNA reads TGTGCCTGGAGTCAGCCGCCTGGGGCCAACGTCCTGACTTTC. This sequence encodes CAWSQPPGANVLTF.

This clonotype was detected only a few times. A much larger clone lies one base from this, so it may be a read error. V usage is TRBV24-1 and J usage is TRBJ1-5; D unclear. The CDR3 contains 12 residues. Trimming took off 0 bases at V and 6 bases at J, with 2 bases between the two ends. Germline V gene data show CDR1 as KGHDR and CDR2 as SFDVKD. The CDR3 nucleotides read TGTGCCACCAGTGATTTGTTTCAGCCCCAGCATTTT. Its protein product is CATSDLFQPQHF.

This clonotype was observed at least ten times. The chain is built from TRBV10-3 and TRBJ2-7; 9 bases fit TRBD1. Germline loops: CDR1 ENHRY, CDR2 SYGVKD. V was pared by 1 base and J by 4 bases, with 11 bases of the junction left unmatched. CDR3 size: 17 residues. The CDR3 sequence is CAISELRGTGRSYEQYF. The CDR3 DNA is TGTGCCATCAGTGAGTTACGGGGGACAGGGAGGTCGTACGAGCAGTACTTC.

This clonotype was seen many times. The chain recombines TRBV19 with TRBJ1-1; unclear D gene. V was cut by 7 bases and J by 0 bases, with 6 bases left in between. Germline V gene sequence: CDR1 LNHDA, CDR2 SQIVND (reference sequence). The CDR3 extends over 12 amino acids. CDR3 sequence: CASTPLNTEAFF. CDR3 DNA sequence: TGTGCCAGTACGCCGCTGAACACTGAAGCTTTCTTT.

This clonotype was counted ten times or more. The chain has TRBV4-1 and TRBJ2-7, with 7 bases aligning to TRBD1. Germline assignment: CDR1 MGHRA and CDR2 YSYEKL. The V gene end was trimmed by 0 bases and the J gene end by 4 bases; junction bases not matched to a gene: 21. This CDR3 comprises 20 residues. The CDR3 region has the DNA TGCGCCAGCAGCCAAGATCAGGGGACAGTAACAGGTAGACCTCAATACGAGCAGTACTTC. Its protein product is CASSQDQGTVTGRPQYEQYF.

This clonotype showed up just a few times. This rearrangement joins TRBV12-3 or TRBV12-4 to TRBJ1-2; D is possibly TRBD1 (5 bases). This CDR3 region has 17 residues. The V gene lost 4 bases and the J gene lost 2 bases, with 20 bases spanning the gap. CDR3 coding DNA: TGTGCCAGCAGTTGGGGCGCGGGGGTCCTTTTAAACTATGGCTACACCTTC. Amino acid sequence: CASSWGAGVLLNYGYTF.

This clonotype occurred many times. The chain carries TRBV25-1 and TRBJ1-1; no reliable D call. Germline V lookup: CDR1 MGHDK, CDR2 SYGVNS. The CDR3 contains 13 residues. V was trimmed by 0 bases and J by 2 bases, leaving 4 bases between them. Here the CDR3 reads CASSEYLNTEAFF. The CDR3 nucleotides are TGTGCCAGCAGTGAATATCTAAACACTGAAGCTTTCTTT.